This is a list of T cell receptor beta chains from one sample in a study of identical twins. TCRdb re-derived calls from the 5' RACE reads in MiXCR, one entry per CDR3 protein. The sample consists of approximately 550,000 distinct CDR3 sequences, approximately 20% of them appearing once. The data were also submitted as part of a second study, on yellow fever vaccine responses in identical twins.

Material: CD4+ T cells sorted from blood. Receptors originate from a woman under 30 in good health. The CDR3 runs from the conserved cysteine through the conserved F or W. D genes are given only for firm matches. Size is omitted from some rows. Given values are once, few, many or a class for expanded clones.

V	J	size	D	DNA	CDR3
TRBV7-2	TRBJ2-1	.	.	TGTGCCAGCAGCGCCGCCGGGACTGTCACCTACAATGAGCAGTTCTTC	CASSAAGTVTYNEQFF
TRBV9	TRBJ2-3	.	.	TGTGCCAGCAGCCCCCGTTCCGTTATGGAGCCGGGGGTCACAGATACGCAGTATTTT	CASSPRSVMEPGVTDTQYF
TRBV20-1	TRBJ2-2	few	TRBD2	TGCTGTGCTAGAGATGGGGCCCTAGCGGGGAACACCGGGGAGCTGTTTTTT	CCARDGALAGNTGELFF
TRBV12-3/TRBV12-4	TRBJ2-1	.	TRBD2	TGTGCCAGCAGTTTTCGGGTTAGCGGGGGGGCCCGGGGTGAGCAGTTCTTC	CASSFRVSGGARGEQFF
TRBV5-1	TRBJ2-3	.	TRBD1	TGCGCCAGCAGCTACGGACAGGGTGCAGATACGCAGTATTTT	CASSYGQGADTQYF
TRBV20-1	TRBJ1-4	.	TRBD1	TGCAGTGCTAGAAAGACAGGGGTTAATGAAAAACTGTTTTTT	CSARKTGVNEKLFF
TRBV2	TRBJ2-1	.	TRBD2	TGTGCCAGCAGCCTAGCGGGGGGGCGTTCCTACAATGAGCAGTTCTTC	CASSLAGGRSYNEQFF
TRBV5-1	TRBJ2-1	.	TRBD1	TGCGCCAGCAGTGGGGGGGGACAGGGGTTCAATGAGCAGTTCTTC	CASSGGGQGFNEQFF
TRBV10-3	TRBJ2-2	few	.	TGTGCCATCAGTGAACGGGGGACCGGGGAGCTGTTTTTT	CAISERGTGELFF
TRBV12-3/TRBV12-4	TRBJ2-1	many	TRBD2	TGTGCCAGCAGTTTAAGGGCGGGGGGGAACAATGAGCAGTTCTTC	CASSLRAGGNNEQFF
TRBV5-1	TRBJ2-5	.	.	TGCGCCAGCAGCTCCAGTAGCCAGGAGACCCAGTACTTC	CASSSSSQETQYF
TRBV2	TRBJ2-2	few	.	TGTGCCAGCAGTGTGTTCGGGAGTGACACCGGGGAGCTGTTTTTT	CASSVFGSDTGELFF
TRBV7-2	TRBJ2-1	.	TRBD2	TGTGCCAGCGACTACAGCGGGGGGGGAATTGAGCAGTTCTTC	CASDYSGGGIEQFF
TRBV2	TRBJ2-7	few	TRBD2	TGTGCCAGCCAACCACTAGCGGGAGTACACGAGCAGTACTTC	CASQPLAGVHEQYF
TRBV6-2/TRBV6-3	TRBJ1-2	.	.	TGTGCCAGCACCGACAGTCGCTATGGCTACACCTTC	CASTDSRYGYTF
TRBV28	TRBJ2-6	.	.	TGTGCCAGCAGGCCACAGCTCTCTGGGGCCAACGTCCTGACTTTC	CASRPQLSGANVLTF
TRBV29-1	TRBJ2-2	.	.	TGCAGCGTTGAGGGTGTTGCCGGGGAGCTGTTTTTT	CSVEGVAGELFF
TRBV9	TRBJ2-4	.	.	TGTGCCAGCAGCGTATCCGGGAGTTGGGCCAAAAACATTCAGTACTTC	CASSVSGSWAKNIQYF
TRBV4-1	TRBJ2-1	few	.	TGCGCCAGCAGCCAAGGGAGAGCGGGTAGCCACAATGAGCAGTTCTTC	CASSQGRAGSHNEQFF
TRBV7-2	TRBJ2-7	few	TRBD2	TGTGCCAGCAGTAGCGGGAGAATCTTCGAAGGGTTGTCCTACGAGCAGTACTTC	CASSSGRIFEGLSYEQYF
TRBV4-1	TRBJ1-2	few	.	TGCGCCAGCAGCCAAGATTCCGGGCTCACCTATGGCTACACCTTC	CASSQDSGLTYGYTF
TRBV29-1	TRBJ2-1	.	.	TGCAGCGTTGAAGGACTAGTTCTCAATGAGCAGTTCTTC	CSVEGLVLNEQFF
TRBV12-3/TRBV12-4	TRBJ1-2	few	TRBD1	TGTGCCAGCAGTCTAACCGGGACAGGGGGTGGCTACACCTTC	CASSLTGTGGGYTF
TRBV29-1	TRBJ2-1	few	.	TGCAGCGTGGGGGCCAAGCTGTCACTACCCCAGGGTGAGCAGTTCTTC	CSVGAKLSLPQGEQFF
TRBV10-3	TRBJ2-1	few	.	TGTGCCATCATGTCGGGCGACCGCTACAATGAGCAGTTCTTC	CAIMSGDRYNEQFF
TRBV12-3/TRBV12-4	TRBJ2-6	few	TRBD1	TGTGCCAGCAGCCGGACAGGGGGCTTTGCTGGGGCCAACGTCCTGACTTTC	CASSRTGGFAGANVLTF
TRBV5-1	TRBJ1-1	few	.	TGCGCCAGCAGCCCGCCGGCTGTTAACACTGAAGCTTTCTTT	CASSPPAVNTEAFF
TRBV7-9	TRBJ1-1	.	.	TGTGCCAGCAGCTTTGCAGGGGTCATGAACACTGAAGCTTTCTTT	CASSFAGVMNTEAFF
TRBV12-3/TRBV12-4	TRBJ1-1	few	.	TGTGCCAGCAGTTTAGGGCAGGGGCATTCGGGCACTGAAGCTTTCTTT	CASSLGQGHSGTEAFF
TRBV6-1	TRBJ1-4	few	.	TGTGCCAGCAAGTCCCCCGCACTCGGGGATGAAAAACTGTTTTTT	CASKSPALGDEKLFF
TRBV20-1	TRBJ1-1	.	.	TGCAGTGCTCCCTCGTCGACAGCGATAACCGAAGCTTTCTTT	CSAPSSTAITEAFF
TRBV5-1	TRBJ2-4	few	TRBD1	TGCGCCAGCAGCTTGGGGGGACAGTCAAACATTCAGTACTTC	CASSLGGQSNIQYF
TRBV24-1	TRBJ2-1	many	.	TGTGCCACCAGTTTTAACAATGAGCAGTTCTTC	CATSFNNEQFF
TRBV7-9	TRBJ2-5	few	.	TGTGCCAGCAGCATCGACCCAACAGGAGGGGAGACCCAGTACTTC	CASSIDPTGGETQYF
TRBV19	TRBJ2-1	.	TRBD2	TGTGCCAGTAGTATCTCCCGGGGAGCGGGGTACAATGAGCAGTTCTTC	CASSISRGAGYNEQFF
TRBV3-1	TRBJ2-1	.	.	TGTGCCAGCAGCCAAGATCCTAGCGCGACTGTCGGCCATGAGCAGTTCTTC	CASSQDPSATVGHEQFF
TRBV29-1	TRBJ2-1	few	TRBD1	TGCAGCGTTGTCGGGACAGGGGGCTACAATGAGCAGTTCTTC	CSVVGTGGYNEQFF
TRBV9	TRBJ2-3	.	.	TGTGCCAGCAGCAGATGGGTCCCCCAGGCAGATACGCAGTATTTT	CASSRWVPQADTQYF
TRBV20-1	TRBJ2-7	.	TRBD2	TGCAGTGCTCGCGGACTAGCGGGAGATCTGGAGCAGTACTTC	CSARGLAGDLEQYF
TRBV7-8	TRBJ2-1	.	TRBD2	TGTGCCAGCACCAGATTGTCTCTAGCGGGATCTCAGGAGCAGTTCTTC	CASTRLSLAGSQEQFF
TRBV11-3	TRBJ2-3	few	TRBD1	TGTGCCAGCACCCCACAGGGGGAGATCACAGATACGCAGTATTTT	CASTPQGEITDTQYF
TRBV5-1	TRBJ1-6	few	TRBD1	TGCGCCAGCAGCACAAACCAGGGGGCGTCCTATAATTCACCCCTCCACTTT	CASSTNQGASYNSPLHF
TRBV6-1	TRBJ2-3	few	.	TGTGCCAGCAGATCAAAAGCGGAGCAGTATTTT	CASRSKAEQYF
TRBV5-1	TRBJ2-3	few	TRBD1	TGCGCCAGCAGCCCGGGGACAGGGAGGGTCACAGATACGCAGTATTTT	CASSPGTGRVTDTQYF
TRBV20-1	TRBJ2-1	.	.	TGCAGTGCTAGGCCGGGACACCGTGGGGGCGATGAGCAGTTCTTC	CSARPGHRGGDEQFF
TRBV11-2	TRBJ2-3	few	.	TGTGCCAGCAGCTTTTGGATGATCACAGATACGCAGTATTTT	CASSFWMITDTQYF
TRBV12-3/TRBV12-4	TRBJ2-5	.	.	TGTGCCAGCAGTCCCCGGGTATCGGAGACCCAGTACTTC	CASSPRVSETQYF
TRBV7-9	TRBJ2-1	few	TRBD2	TGTGCCAGCAGCTGGGGGACTACGTTGATGGAGCAGTTCTTC	CASSWGTTLMEQFF
TRBV5-1	TRBJ2-2	.	.	TGCGCCAGCAGCTTGGCCGAGTCCGGGGAGCTGTTTTTT	CASSLAESGELFF
TRBV5-1	TRBJ2-1	.	.	TGCGCCAGCAGCTTGCGTTTCATAGGATCCAACAATGAGCAGTTCTTC	CASSLRFIGSNNEQFF
TRBV27	TRBJ2-2	.	.	TGTGCCAGCAGTTTAGAGGCAGGGACATCACCGAACACCGGGGAGCTGTTTTTT	CASSLEAGTSPNTGELFF